One sample yielded the 24 T cell receptor beta chains listed below, sequenced in a study of blood T cell repertoires in COVID-19 (dated by TCRdb to between 2020 and 2021). Library preparation was by the immunoSEQ multiplex PCR assay. TCRdb holds this immuneACCESS table with in-frame rearrangements only. Some clones are missing; in checked studies, unresolved V genes explain under half, and the rest has no known cause. The sample table lists 210,000 or so clones, almost 90% of them with a count of one. In total, the top ten clones hold roughly 1.5% of the sample. The specimen sequenced was peripheral blood. These receptor sequences come from a man in his late teens or twenties with active or convalescent COVID-19.

V usage is TRBV2 and J usage is TRBJ1-6, with D maybe TRBD1 (5 bases). V was cut by 8 bases and J by 0 bases, with 11 bases left in between. CDR3 size: 15 residues. Germline V gene data show CDR1 as SNHLY and CDR2 as FYNNEI. The CDR3 sequence: CASLPGNSYNSPLHF. As DNA, the CDR3 is TGTGCCAGCCTGCCAGGGAACTCCTATAATTCACCCCTCCACTTT.

The rearrangement links TRBV19 to TRBJ2-4; unclear D gene. The V end lost 7 bases, the J end lost 0 bases, and 13 bases lay between the germline ends. The CDR3 contains 15 residues. Germline V gene data show CDR1 as LNHDA and CDR2 as SQIVND (reference sequence). The CDR3 sequence: CASKVSGSAKNIQYF. CDR3 nucleotides: TGTGCCAGTAAGGTGTCGGGTTCAGCCAAAAACATTCAGTACTTC.

This chain uses TRBV29-1 with TRBJ1-1; weak D call: TRBD1 (6 bases). The length of the CDR3 is 14 residues. Germline-derived CDR1 and CDR2 are SQVTM and ANQGSEA. V was cut by 4 bases and J by 1 base, with 13 bases left in between. The chain's CDR3 is CSVGEGQWNTEAFF. CDR3 in DNA: TGCAGCGTTGGGGAGGGACAATGGAACACTGAAGCTTTCTTT.

The chain couples TRBV19 to TRBJ2-1; 9 nucleotides align to TRBD2. This CDR3 spans 16 amino acids. CDR1 and CDR2 (germline): LNHDA, SQIVND (reference sequence). J lost 4 bases, V lost 3 bases, and 7 bases had no gene match. The CDR3 loop reads CASSISRAGGYNEQFF. The CDR3 nucleotides read TGTGCCAGTAGTATTTCCAGGGCGGGAGGGTACAATGAGCAGTTCTTC.

Here the CDR3 DNA reads TGTGCCAGCAGTCCACAGGGGAGGAATTCACCCCTCCACTTT. Translating it yields CASSPQGRNSPLHF. The V call is TRBV6-2 or TRBV6-3, the J call TRBJ1-6, with 7 bases aligning to TRBD1. J was trimmed by 7 bases and V by 5 bases; bases with no gene match: 5. CDR3 length equals 14 residues. Germline assignment: CDR1 MNHEY and CDR2 SVGEGT.

The chain joins TRBV3-1 (or the pseudogene TRBV3-2) to TRBJ2-7; maybe TRBD2 (5 bases). The CDR3 covers 18 residues. The V gene lost 0 bases and the J gene lost 2 bases, with 20 bases spanning the gap. Germline values: CDR1 LGHDT, CDR2 YNNKEL (reference sequence). CDR3 bases: TGTGCCAGCAGCCAAGATAAACCGGGTAGCGTTCGACCCTACGAGCAGTACTTC. This encodes CASSQDKPGSVRPYEQYF.

This sequence joins TRBV5-1 and TRBJ1-2; 9 positions agree with TRBD1. V dropped 2 bases and J dropped 3; count of bases not matched to a gene: 5. Germline V gene data show CDR1 as SGHRS and CDR2 as YFSETQ. The CDR3 is made up of 15 amino acids. CDR3: CASSLRDRVDYGYTF. The DNA for the CDR3 is TGCGCCAGCAGCTTACGGGACAGGGTAGACTATGGCTACACCTTC. Supplemented by reference TRBV5-1 and TRBJ1-2, the full variable domain reads KAGVTQTPRYLIKTRGQQVTLSCSPISGHRSVSWYQQTPGQGLQFLFEYFSETQRNKGNFPGRFSGRQFSNSRSEMNVSTLELGDSALYLCASSLRDRVDYGYTFGSGTRLTVV.

The chain recombines TRBV4-2 with TRBJ1-4; tentative D call: TRBD1 (5 bases). The V end was cut by 4 bases, the J end by 0 bases, with 12 bases between. CDR1 and CDR2 from the germline V gene are LGHNA and YNFKEQ. CDR3 length: 16 amino acids. The chain's CDR3 is CASSPRRDPTNEKLFF. CDR3 bases: TGTGCCAGCAGCCCCCGCAGGGATCCAACTAATGAAAAACTGTTTTTT.

V gene TRBV28 combines with J gene TRBJ1-2, with TRBD1 identical over 9 bases. The CDR3 loop spans 18 amino acids. The V and J ends lost 5 bases and 3 bases, in that order; junction bases with no gene match: 16. Germline CDR1 and CDR2: MDHEN and SYDVKM. The chain's CDR3 is CASSVNRGREVSDYGYTF. CDR3 in DNA: TGTGCCAGCAGTGTTAACAGGGGGCGAGAGGTTTCGGACTATGGCTACACCTTC.

This rearrangement joins TRBV28 to TRBJ2-5; 7 nucleotides match TRBD2. CDR1 is MDHEN and CDR2 is SYDVKM in the germline V gene. CDR3 length: 15 residues. V trimming: 3 bases; J trimming: 3 bases; junction bases outside the gene matches: 7. The CDR3: CASSLEGGIKETQYF. The CDR3 region has the DNA TGTGCCAGCAGTTTGGAGGGAGGGATTAAAGAGACCCAGTACTTC.

This clone was recorded a few times. The junction shows a germline mismatch at one end, possibly a read error. The chain carries TRBV30 and TRBJ2-1, with 10 bases matching TRBD1. In germline, CDR1 is GTSNPN, CDR2 SVGIG (reference sequence). There are 16 residues in the CDR3. The DNA of the CDR3 is TGTGCCCGGAGCCGAGAGACAGGGGGCACCTACAATGAGCAGTTCTTC. Translated, it gives CARSRETGGTYNEQFF.

J is TRBJ2-3 and V is TRBV4-1; TRBD2 agrees at 12 bases. This CDR3 comprises 17 residues. Trimming removed 0 bases from V and 5 bases from J; junction bases left unmatched: 6. Germline V gene data show CDR1 as MGHRA and CDR2 as YSYEKL. The CDR3 nucleotides are TGCGCCAGCAGCCAAGAATGGACTAGCGGGATAGGAGATACGCAGTATTTT. It yields the protein CASSQEWTSGIGDTQYF.

The chain links TRBV5-6 to TRBJ1-1; D is unresolved. V dropped 0 bases and J dropped 8 bases, with 11 bases sitting between them. Per the germline V gene, CDR1 is SGHDT and CDR2 is YYEEEE. This CDR3 is built from 13 residues. In DNA form, the CDR3 reads TGTGCCAGCAGCTTGGTGGGCAGCCCCGAAGCTTTCTTT. Encoded protein: CASSLVGSPEAFF.

The V and J genes are TRBV4-3 and TRBJ2-7, with a possible D match to TRBD1 (7 bases). With 3 bases removed from V and 7 bases from J, the gap between germline ends came to 19 bases. The CDR3 has 15 residues. Germline V lookup: CDR1 LGHNA, CDR2 YSLEER. This CDR3 is CASSHDRAVEGEQYF. As DNA, the CDR3 is TGCGCCAGCAGCCACGACAGGGCGGTGGAGGGAGAGCAGTACTTC.

This sequence joins TRBV21-1 and TRBJ1-2; TRBD1, the table's D call, was not compared with the DNA. TRBV21-1 is reported as a pseudogene. This CDR3 is built from 15 residues. The CDR3 sequence is CASSLKDRGLSGYTF. CDR3 bases: TGTGCCAGCAGCTTGAAGGACAGGGGGCTATCTGGCTACACCTTC.

The genes are TRBV6-5 and TRBJ2-7, with TRBD2 identical over 10 bases. V lost 7 bases and J lost 4; bases outside the gene matches: 4. From germline, CDR1 is MNHEY and CDR2 SVGAGI. There are 13 residues in the CDR3. The DNA of the CDR3 is TGTGCCAGCACTAGCGGGAGAGGATACGAGCAGTACTTC. Translation gives CASTSGRGYEQYF.

CDR3 DNA: TGTGCCAGCAGACCTACCCGCCGGGACAGGGATAAAGAGACCCAGTACTTC. Residues: CASRPTRRDRDKETQYF. This sequence joins TRBV21-1 and TRBJ2-5; the listed D gene, TRBD1, was not tested against the DNA. TRBV21-1 is shown as a pseudogene. The CDR3 totals 17 residues.

The V call is TRBV29-1, the J call TRBJ1-2, with a possible D match to TRBD1 (5 bases). The germline V gene has CDR1 SQVTM and CDR2 ANQGSEA. V lost 6 bases and J lost 9, with 17 bases in between. The CDR3 runs 12 residues. The CDR3 DNA reads as TGCAGCGTGGGCCCCCTAAGGGGCAGCTACACCTTC. Amino acids: CSVGPLRGSYTF.

The chain uses TRBV20-1 and TRBJ1-5; D call uncertain. This CDR3 has 14 amino acids. Between the trimmed V and J ends, which lost 3 bases and 3 bases, there was a span of 12 bases. Germline CDR1 DFQATT, CDR2 SNEGSKA (reference sequence). CDR3 sequence: CSASSQVHNQPQHF. In DNA form, the CDR3 reads TGCAGTGCTAGTTCCCAGGTACACAATCAGCCCCAGCATTTT.

The rearrangement joins TRBV7-9 to TRBJ2-2; D call uncertain. Trimming shortened V by 7 bases and J by 5 bases, and 11 bases separated the two germline ends. This CDR3 has 13 residues. In germline, CDR1 is SEHNR, CDR2 FQNEAQ (reference sequence). DNA of the CDR3: TGTGCCAGCACCCAAGTCTCGACCGGGGAGCTGTTTTTT. Translating gives CASTQVSTGELFF.

The J gene is TRBJ2-7, the V gene TRBV24-1; 7 nucleotides agree with TRBD1. The CDR3 runs 14 residues. Trimming removed 2 bases from V and 5 bases from J; junction bases left unmatched: 5. In germline, CDR1 is KGHDR, CDR2 SFDVKD. In DNA form, the CDR3 reads TGTGCCACCAGTGATTCAGGACAGGTCGACGAGCAGTACTTC. It specifies CATSDSGQVDEQYF.

The chain carries TRBV10-2 and TRBJ1-1; D may be TRBD1 (5 bases). Looked up from germline, CDR1 is WSHSY and CDR2 is SAAADI. With 3 bases removed from V and 5 bases from J, the gap between germline ends came to 10 bases. This CDR3 region has 13 residues. The CDR3 loop reads CASSDGGRTEAFF. The CDR3 DNA sequence: TGCGCCAGCAGTGACGGGGGAAGGACTGAAGCTTTCTTT.

V is TRBV28 and J is TRBJ2-7, with TRBD1 as a possible D gene (6 bases). V was pared by 1 base and J by 0 bases, with 10 bases between. The CDR3 totals 15 residues. Germline V gene data show CDR1 as MDHEN and CDR2 as SYDVKM. In nucleotides, the CDR3 is TGTGCCAGCAGTTTATTGGGGGCAAGCTCCTACGAGCAGTACTTC. Its protein product is CASSLLGASSYEQYF.

This rearrangement joins TRBV7-8 to TRBJ2-5; D may be TRBD2 (6 bases). This CDR3 has 13 amino acids. V was pared by 8 bases and J by 1 base, with 11 bases between. CDR1 and CDR2 (germline): SGHVS, FQNEAQ. The CDR3 sequence is CASSAGRQETQYF. The CDR3, as DNA: TGTGCCAGCTCGGCGGGGCGCCAAGAGACCCAGTACTTC.